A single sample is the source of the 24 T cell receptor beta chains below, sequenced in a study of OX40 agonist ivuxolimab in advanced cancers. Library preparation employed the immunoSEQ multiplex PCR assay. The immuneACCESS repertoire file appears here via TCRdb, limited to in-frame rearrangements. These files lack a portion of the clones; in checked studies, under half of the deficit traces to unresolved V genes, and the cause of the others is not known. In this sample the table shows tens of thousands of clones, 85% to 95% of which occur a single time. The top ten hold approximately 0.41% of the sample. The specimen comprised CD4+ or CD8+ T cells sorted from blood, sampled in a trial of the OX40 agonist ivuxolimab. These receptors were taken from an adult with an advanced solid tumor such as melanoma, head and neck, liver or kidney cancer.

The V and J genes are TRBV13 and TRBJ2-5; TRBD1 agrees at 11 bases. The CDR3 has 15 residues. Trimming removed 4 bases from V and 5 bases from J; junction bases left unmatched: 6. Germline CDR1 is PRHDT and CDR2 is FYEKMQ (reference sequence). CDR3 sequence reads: CASSSGQGVGETQYF. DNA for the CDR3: TGTGCCAGCAGCTCGGGACAGGGGGTGGGGGAGACCCAGTACTTC.

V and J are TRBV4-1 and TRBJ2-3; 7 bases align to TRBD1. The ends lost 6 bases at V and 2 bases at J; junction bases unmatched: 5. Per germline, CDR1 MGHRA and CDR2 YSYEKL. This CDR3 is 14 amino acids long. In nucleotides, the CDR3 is TGCGCCAGCAGGGGGACAGTTAACACAGATACGCAGTATTTT. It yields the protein CASRGTVNTDTQYF.

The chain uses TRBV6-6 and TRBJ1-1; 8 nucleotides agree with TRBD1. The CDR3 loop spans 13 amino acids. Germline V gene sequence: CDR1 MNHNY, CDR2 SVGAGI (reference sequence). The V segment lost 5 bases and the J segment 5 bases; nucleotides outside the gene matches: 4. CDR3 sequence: CASSNTGGTEAFF. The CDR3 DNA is TGTGCCAGCAGTAATACAGGGGGGACTGAAGCTTTCTTT.

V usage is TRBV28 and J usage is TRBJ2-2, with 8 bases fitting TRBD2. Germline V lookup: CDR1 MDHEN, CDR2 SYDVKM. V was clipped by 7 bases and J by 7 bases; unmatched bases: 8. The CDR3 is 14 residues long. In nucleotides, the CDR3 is TGTGCCAGCACCCATCGGGGGGGTAACGGGGAGCTGTTTTTT. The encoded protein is CASTHRGGNGELFF.

The CDR3 reads CASSPLGANQPQHF. The CDR3 DNA follows: TGTGCCAGCTCACCCTTAGGGGCCAATCAGCCCCAGCATTTT. The chain has TRBV18 and TRBJ1-5, with D tentatively TRBD1 (5 bases). The CDR3 runs to 14 residues. Trimming removed 3 bases from V and 3 bases from J, with 9 bases in between. Germline lookup yields CDR1 KGHSH and CDR2 LQKENI.

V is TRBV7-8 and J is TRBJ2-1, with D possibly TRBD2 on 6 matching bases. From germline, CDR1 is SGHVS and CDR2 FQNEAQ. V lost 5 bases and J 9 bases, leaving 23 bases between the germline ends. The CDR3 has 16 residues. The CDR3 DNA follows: TGTGCCAGCAGCCCAGCGGGCCGGGGCTGGACGGGTGAGCAGTTCTTC. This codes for CASSPAGRGWTGEQFF.

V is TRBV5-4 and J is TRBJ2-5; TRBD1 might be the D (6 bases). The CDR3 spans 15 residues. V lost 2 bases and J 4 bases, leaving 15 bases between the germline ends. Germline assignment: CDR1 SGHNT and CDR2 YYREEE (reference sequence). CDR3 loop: CASSLQGGVRETQYF. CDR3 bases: TGTGCCAGCAGCTTACAGGGCGGAGTGAGAGAGACCCAGTACTTC.

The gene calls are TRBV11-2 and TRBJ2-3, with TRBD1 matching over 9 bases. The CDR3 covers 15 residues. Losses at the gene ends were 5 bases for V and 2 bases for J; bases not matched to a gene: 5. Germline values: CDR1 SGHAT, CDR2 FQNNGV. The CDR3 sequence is CASSPRDRVTDTQYF. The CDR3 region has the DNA TGTGCCAGCAGCCCACGGGACAGGGTCACAGATACGCAGTATTTT.

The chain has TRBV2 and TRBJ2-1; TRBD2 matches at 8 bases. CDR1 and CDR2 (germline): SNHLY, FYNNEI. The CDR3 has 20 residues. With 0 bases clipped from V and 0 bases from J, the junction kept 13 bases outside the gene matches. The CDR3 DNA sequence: TGTGCCAGCAGTGAAGCAGGAGCGGGAGAGTATCTGAGCTCCTACAATGAGCAGTTCTTC. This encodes CASSEAGAGEYLSSYNEQFF.

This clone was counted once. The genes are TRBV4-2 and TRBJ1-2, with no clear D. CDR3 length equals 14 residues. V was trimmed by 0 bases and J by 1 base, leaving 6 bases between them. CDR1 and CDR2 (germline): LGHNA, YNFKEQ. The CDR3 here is CASSQDGNNYGYTF. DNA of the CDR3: TGTGCCAGCAGCCAAGACGGAAATAACTATGGCTACACCTTC.

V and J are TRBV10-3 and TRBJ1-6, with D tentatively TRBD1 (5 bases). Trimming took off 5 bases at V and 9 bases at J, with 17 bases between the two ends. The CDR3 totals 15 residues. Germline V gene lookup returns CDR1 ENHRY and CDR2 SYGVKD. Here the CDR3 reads CAISPAGPGGSPLHF. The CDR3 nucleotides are TGTGCCATCAGTCCCGCAGGGCCAGGTGGTTCACCCCTCCACTTT.

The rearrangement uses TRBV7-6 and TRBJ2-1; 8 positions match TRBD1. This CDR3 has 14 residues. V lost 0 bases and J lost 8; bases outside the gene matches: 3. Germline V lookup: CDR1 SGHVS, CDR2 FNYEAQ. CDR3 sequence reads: CASSLAPQGDEQFF. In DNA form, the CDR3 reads TGTGCCAGCAGCTTAGCCCCACAGGGGGATGAGCAGTTCTTC.

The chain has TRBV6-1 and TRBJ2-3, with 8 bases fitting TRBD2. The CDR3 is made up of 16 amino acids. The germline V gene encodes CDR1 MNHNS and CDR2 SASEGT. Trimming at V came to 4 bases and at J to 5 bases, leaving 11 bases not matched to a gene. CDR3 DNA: TGTGCCAGCAGTGCCGCGGGGGGTTTTGGTGGAGATACGCAGTATTTT. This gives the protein CASSAAGGFGGDTQYF.

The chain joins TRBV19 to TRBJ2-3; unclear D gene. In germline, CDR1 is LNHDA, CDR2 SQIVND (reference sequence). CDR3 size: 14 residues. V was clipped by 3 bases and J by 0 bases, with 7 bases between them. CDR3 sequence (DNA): TGTGCCAGTAGTATGTCACTTAGCACAGATACGCAGTATTTT. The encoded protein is CASSMSLSTDTQYF.

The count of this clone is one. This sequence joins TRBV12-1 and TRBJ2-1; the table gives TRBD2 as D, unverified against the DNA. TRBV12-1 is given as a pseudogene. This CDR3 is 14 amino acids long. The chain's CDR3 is CASSSAGTKNEQFF. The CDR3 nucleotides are TGTGCCAGCAGCTCGGCCGGGACTAAGAATGAGCAGTTCTTC.

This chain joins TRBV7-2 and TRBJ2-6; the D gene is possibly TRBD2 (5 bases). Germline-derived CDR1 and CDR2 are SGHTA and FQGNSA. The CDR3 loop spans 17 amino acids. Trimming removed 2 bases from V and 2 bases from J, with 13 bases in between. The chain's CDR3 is CASSLFAGGAGANVLTF. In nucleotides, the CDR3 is TGTGCCAGCAGCTTATTTGCGGGTGGGGCTGGGGCCAACGTCCTGACTTTC.

In nucleotides, the CDR3 is TGTGCCAGCAGTGCCCGGGATCTCACAGATACGCAGTATTTT. Translation: CASSARDLTDTQYF. V usage is TRBV25-1 and J usage is TRBJ2-3; D possibly corresponds to TRBD2 (5 bases). The CDR3 is made up of 14 amino acids. Germline V gives CDR1 MGHDK, CDR2 SYGVNS. Deletions cut 4 bases from V and 2 bases from J, with 10 bases between.

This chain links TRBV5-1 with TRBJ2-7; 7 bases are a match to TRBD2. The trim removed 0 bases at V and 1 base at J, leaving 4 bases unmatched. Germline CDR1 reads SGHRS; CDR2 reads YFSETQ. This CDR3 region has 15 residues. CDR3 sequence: CASSLDGRRSYEQYF. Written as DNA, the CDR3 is TGCGCCAGCAGCTTGGACGGGAGGAGGTCCTACGAGCAGTACTTC.

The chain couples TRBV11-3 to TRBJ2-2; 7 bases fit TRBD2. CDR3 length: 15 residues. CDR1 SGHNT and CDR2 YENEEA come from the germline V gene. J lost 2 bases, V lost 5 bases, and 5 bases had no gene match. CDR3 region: CASSRLALNTGELFF. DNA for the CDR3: TGTGCCAGCAGCCGACTAGCCTTAAACACCGGGGAGCTGTTTTTT.

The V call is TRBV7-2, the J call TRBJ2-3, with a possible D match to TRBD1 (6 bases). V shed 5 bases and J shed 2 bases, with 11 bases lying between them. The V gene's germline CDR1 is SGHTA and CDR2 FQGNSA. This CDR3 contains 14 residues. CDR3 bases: TGTGCCAGCAGCGCGGACAGATACACAGATACGCAGTATTTT. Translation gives CASSADRYTDTQYF.

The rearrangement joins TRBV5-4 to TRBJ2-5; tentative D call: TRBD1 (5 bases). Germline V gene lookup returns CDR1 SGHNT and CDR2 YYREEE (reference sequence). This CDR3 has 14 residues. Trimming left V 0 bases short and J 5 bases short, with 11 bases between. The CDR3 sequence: CASSLGGARETQYF. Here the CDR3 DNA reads TGTGCCAGCAGCTTGGGTGGGGCACGGGAGACCCAGTACTTC.

The chain's CDR3 is CASSSLDRNYGYTF. For the CDR3, the DNA is TGTGCCAGCAGTTCCCTTGACAGAAACTATGGCTACACCTTC. This chain joins TRBV28 and TRBJ1-2, with D perhaps TRBD1 (5 bases). CDR3 length: 14 residues. Trimming pared 4 bases from V and 2 bases from J, leaving 11 bases between. CDR1 is MDHEN and CDR2 is SYDVKM in the germline V gene.

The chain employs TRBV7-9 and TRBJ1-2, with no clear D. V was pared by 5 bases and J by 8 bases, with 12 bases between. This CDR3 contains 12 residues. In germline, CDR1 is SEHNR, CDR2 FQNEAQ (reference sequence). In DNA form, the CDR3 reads TGTGCCAGCAGCCCTTGGAGGGAAGGCTACACCTTC. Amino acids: CASSPWREGYTF.

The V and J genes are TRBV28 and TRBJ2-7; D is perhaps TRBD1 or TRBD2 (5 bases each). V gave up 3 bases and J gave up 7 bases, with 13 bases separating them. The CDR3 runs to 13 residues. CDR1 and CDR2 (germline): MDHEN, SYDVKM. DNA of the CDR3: TGTGCCAGCAGTTTCGAAGGGACGAGGGAGCAGTACTTC. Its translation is CASSFEGTREQYF.